These 30 T cell receptor beta chains share one sample of origin, sequenced in a study of T-cell reconstitution after alpha-beta-depleted transplantation in children. Using unique molecular identifiers, the investigators prepared the TCRbeta library. TCRdb processed the PCR reads anew with MiXCR; each CDR3 protein has one entry. The table has some 300,000 distinct CDR3 sequences, roughly a tenth seen once. The material sequenced was PBMCs, taken before TCRalphabeta/CD19-depleted stem cell transplant. The receptors were sampled from a boy less than two years old with acute myeloid leukemia, due to receive a stem cell transplant.

This clonotype was found many times. This chain connects TRBV19 to TRBJ2-5; 7 bases line up with TRBD2. V dropped 7 bases and J dropped 1; count of bases not matched to a gene: 9. This CDR3 is built from 15 residues. CDR1 is LNHDA, CDR2 SQIVND, per germline (reference sequence). Here the CDR3 reads CASTKNGLGQETQYF. In nucleotides, the CDR3 is TGTGCCAGTACCAAGAATGGACTAGGCCAAGAGACCCAGTACTTC. Based on the CDR3 plus reference TRBV19 and TRBJ2-5, the full variable domain is DGGITQSPKYLFRKEGQNVTLSCEQNLNHDAMYWYRQDPGQGLRLIYYSQIVNDFQKGDIAEGYSVSREKKESFPLTVTSAQKNPTAFYLCASTKNGLGQETQYFGPGTRLLVL.

As for this clonotype: Given the absence of the conserved phenylalanine or tryptophan at the CDR3 end, a read error is likely. V usage is TRBV11-2 and J usage is TRBJ2-5, with 9 bases matching TRBD2. The CDR3 consists of 15 residues. Germline CDR1 and CDR2: SGHAT and FQNNGV. V gave up 3 bases and J gave up 1 base; unmatched junction bases: 3. The CDR3 loop is CASSFQRGAQETQYL. For the CDR3, the DNA is TGTGCCAGCAGCTTCCAGCGGGGGGCCCAAGAGACCCAGTACCTC.

Concerning this clonotype: A much larger clonotype is one base distant, so this may be a read error. The rearrangement links TRBV4-1 to TRBJ2-1, with D uncertain. This CDR3 region has 15 residues. Germline values: CDR1 MGHRA, CDR2 YSYEKL. V was clipped by 1 base and J by 9 bases, with 16 bases between them. CDR3 region: CASSQVAHRQGEQFF. The CDR3, as DNA: TGCGCCAGCAGCCAAGTCGCCCATCGCCAAGGTGAGCAGTTCTTC.

This clonotype was counted ten times or more. CDR3 DNA: TGCAGTGCTACCGGGACTTTGGATCAGCCCCAGCATTTT. It yields the protein CSATGTLDQPQHF. This chain links TRBV20-1 with TRBJ1-5, with D possibly being TRBD1 (5 bases). V was trimmed by 4 bases and J by 5 bases, leaving 12 bases between them. CDR1 is DFQATT and CDR2 is SNEGSKA in the germline V gene (reference sequence). The CDR3 length is 13 residues.

This clonotype came up many times. V is TRBV6-1 and J is TRBJ2-5; 7 bases line up with TRBD2. Germline CDR1 MNHNS, CDR2 SASEGT. J lost 3 bases, V lost 5 bases, and 15 bases had no gene match. This CDR3 spans 17 amino acids. Here the CDR3 reads CASSTLWAGGNKETQYF. The CDR3 coding sequence is TGTGCCAGCAGTACATTATGGGCCGGGGGGAATAAAGAGACCCAGTACTTC.

This clonotype was observed at least ten times. This rearrangement joins TRBV19 to TRBJ1-1; D is unclear. Trimming shortened V by 3 bases and J by 3 bases, and 14 bases separated the two germline ends. Germline V gene lookup returns CDR1 LNHDA and CDR2 SQIVND (reference sequence). This CDR3 is built from 15 residues. The CDR3 coding sequence is TGTGCCAGTAGTATTTATTCGAAGGCAGACACTGAAGCTTTCTTT. Translated: CASSIYSKADTEAFF. The full variable domain, completed using reference TRBV19 and TRBJ1-1, is DGGITQSPKYLFRKEGQNVTLSCEQNLNHDAMYWYRQDPGQGLRLIYYSQIVNDFQKGDIAEGYSVSREKKESFPLTVTSAQKNPTAFYLCASSIYSKADTEAFFGQGTRLTVV.

CDR3 amino acids: CASKGGKNIQYF. The CDR3 DNA follows: TGTGCCAGCAAAGGGGGCAAAAACATTCAGTACTTC. J is TRBJ2-4 and V is TRBV27; possible D gene TRBD1, 6 bases. The CDR3 consists of 12 residues. Between the trimmed V and J ends, which lost 7 bases and 3 bases, there was a span of 7 bases. Germline CDR1 and CDR2: MNHEY and SMNVEV (reference sequence).

The sample holds many counts of this clonotype. The V call is TRBV29-1, the J call TRBJ1-3, with 10 bases aligning to TRBD1. From germline, CDR1 is SQVTM and CDR2 ANQGSEA. This CDR3 region has 15 residues. V lost 7 bases to trimming and J lost 4 bases; unmatched junction nucleotides: 10. CDR3 loop: CSAETGGPIGNTIYF. CDR3 sequence (DNA): TGCAGCGCCGAGACAGGGGGCCCGATCGGAAACACCATATATTTT.

This clonotype appeared once. This rearrangement joins TRBV30 to TRBJ2-3, with a weak D call TRBD1 (5 bases). Between the trimmed V and J ends, which lost 0 bases and 3 bases, there was a span of 10 bases. Germline CDR1 reads GTSNPN; CDR2 reads SVGIG (reference sequence). The CDR3 spans 14 residues. CDR3 residues: CAWSVRRVTDTQYF. As DNA, the CDR3 is TGTGCCTGGAGTGTACGCAGGGTGACAGATACGCAGTATTTT. Together with reference TRBV30 and TRBJ2-3, the CDR3 gives the full variable domain: SQTIHQWPATLVQPVGSPLSLECTVEGTSNPNLYWYRQAAGRGLQLLFYSVGIGQISSEVPQNLSASRPQDRQFILSSKKLLLSDSGFYLCAWSVRRVTDTQYFGPGTRLTVL.

This chain joins TRBV11-2 and TRBJ2-5, with 9 nucleotides matching TRBD1. With V trimmed by 3 bases and J by 5 bases, 4 bases remained unmatched. CDR1 SGHAT and CDR2 FQNNGV come from the germline V gene. This CDR3 has 14 amino acids. DNA for the CDR3: TGTGCCAGCAGCTTCGACAGGGGGATCGAGACCCAGTACTTC. Amino acids: CASSFDRGIETQYF.

This clonotype showed up many times. This chain uses TRBV29-1 with TRBJ2-5, with 14 positions matching TRBD2. Germline V gene lookup returns CDR1 SQVTM and CDR2 ANQGSEA. V lost 1 base, J lost 5 bases, and 12 bases stayed unmatched. The CDR3 is 18 amino acids. CDR3 bases: TGCAGCGTTGAAGTCCACAGACTAGCGGGGGGGAGACGGGAGACCCAGTACTTC. Its translation: CSVEVHRLAGGRRETQYF.

This clonotype was counted ten times or more. This chain connects TRBV7-9 to TRBJ1-4, with D possibly being TRBD1 (5 bases). Trimming removed 6 bases from V and 6 bases from J, with 11 bases in between. The length of the CDR3 is 13 residues. Germline lookup yields CDR1 SEHNR and CDR2 FQNEAQ (reference sequence). The CDR3: CASRARDDEKLFF. In nucleotides, the CDR3 is TGTGCCAGCAGAGCCAGGGATGATGAAAAACTGTTTTTT. The full variable domain, with the rest looked up from reference TRBV7-9 and TRBJ1-4, is DTGVSQNPRHKITKRGQNVTFRCDPISEHNRLYWYRQTLGQGPEFLTYFQNEAQLEKSRLLSDRFSAERPKGSFSTLEIQRTEQGDSAMYLCASRARDDEKLFFGSGTQLSVL.

Many counts were recorded for this clonotype. The J gene is TRBJ2-1, the V gene TRBV14; TRBD2 matches 8 bases. This CDR3 has 16 amino acids. Germline CDR1 and CDR2: SGHDN and FVKESK. V shed 1 base, J shed 8 bases, and the junction held 10 bases outside the gene matches. The CDR3 here is CASSQVWSGSAHEQFF. Written as DNA, the CDR3 is TGTGCCAGCAGCCAAGTGTGGAGCGGGAGTGCCCATGAGCAGTTCTTC.

This clonotype turned up a few times. The chain joins TRBV7-9 to TRBJ1-3, with D possibly matching TRBD1 (6 bases). Trimming took off 2 bases at V and 2 bases at J, with 7 bases between the two ends. CDR3 length: 14 amino acids. Germline lookup yields CDR1 SEHNR and CDR2 FQNEAQ (reference sequence). The CDR3: CASSLSGAGNTIYF. DNA for the CDR3: TGTGCCAGCAGCTTATCAGGGGCTGGAAACACCATATATTTT.

With regard to this clonotype: A much larger clone lies one base from this, so it may be a read error. This sequence joins TRBV24-1 and TRBJ2-4; a possible D gene is TRBD1 (5 bases). Germline CDR1 reads KGHDR; CDR2 reads SFDVKD. This CDR3 spans 16 amino acids. Trimming pared 0 bases from V and 3 bases from J, leaving 11 bases between. For the CDR3, the DNA is TGTGCCACCAGTGATTTGAAGGGGATCGACAAAAACATTCAGTACTTC. It encodes CATSDLKGIDKNIQYF.

This clonotype was recorded many times. The chain is built from TRBV7-8 and TRBJ2-6, with TRBD1 matching 11 bases. Looked up from germline, CDR1 is SGHVS and CDR2 is FQNEAQ. With 4 bases clipped from V and 0 bases from J, the junction kept 5 bases outside the gene matches. This CDR3 spans 18 amino acids. The CDR3 coding sequence is TGTGCCAGCAGCTCCCGGACAGGGGGCTCCTCTGGGGCCAACGTCCTGACTTTC. Its protein is CASSSRTGGSSGANVLTF.

In its sample, this clonotype was seen a few times. The rearrangement uses TRBV3-1 and TRBJ2-7; 9 bases align to TRBD1. V shed 2 bases and J 4 bases; nucleotides not matched to a gene: 6. The CDR3 totals 15 residues. Germline loops: CDR1 LGHDT, CDR2 YNNKEL (reference sequence). This CDR3 is CASSQPRDREYEQYF. CDR3 nucleotides: TGTGCCAGCAGCCAACCTCGGGACAGGGAGTACGAGCAGTACTTC.

Many counts were recorded for this clonotype. V gene TRBV10-3 combines with J gene TRBJ2-1, with D possibly matching TRBD2 (5 bases). Germline CDR1 and CDR2: ENHRY and SYGVKD. V was shortened by 4 bases and J by 5 bases, with 12 bases between the two germline ends. This CDR3 spans 14 amino acids. The CDR3 is CAISGGIRDNEQFF. The CDR3 DNA follows: TGTGCCATCAGTGGAGGGATTAGGGACAATGAGCAGTTCTTC.

This clonotype was observed at least ten times. The chain employs TRBV14 and TRBJ2-5; 8 nucleotides align to TRBD2. CDR1 is SGHDN, CDR2 FVKESK, per germline. This CDR3 contains 15 residues. Trimming took 0 bases from V and 4 from J; bases not matched to a gene: 4. CDR3 sequence reads: CASSQDHLAGETQYF. Here the CDR3 DNA reads TGTGCCAGCAGCCAAGATCATCTAGCGGGAGAGACCCAGTACTTC.

This clonotype was detected ten times or more. This rearrangement joins TRBV9 to TRBJ2-3; D gene uncertain. V lost 0 bases and J 2 bases, leaving 7 bases between the germline ends. The germline gives CDR1 SGDLS, CDR2 YYNGEE. The CDR3 covers 14 residues. The CDR3, as DNA: TGTGCCAGCAGCGTAGGACCCAACACAGATACGCAGTATTTT. Translated, it gives CASSVGPNTDTQYF.

This clonotype was recorded a few times. The chain is built from TRBV5-8 and TRBJ1-1; 8 positions match TRBD1. There are 13 residues in the CDR3. J was trimmed by 11 bases and V by 0 bases; bases with no gene match: 6. Germline V gene lookup returns CDR1 SGHTS and CDR2 YDEGEE. The CDR3 here is CASSLGTGWDAFF. CDR3 sequence (DNA): TGTGCCAGCAGCTTGGGGACAGGGTGGGACGCTTTCTTT.

This clonotype was detected many times. The V call is TRBV5-1, the J call TRBJ1-1; D is undetermined. This CDR3 region has 14 residues. V was cut by 4 bases and J by 1 base, with 11 bases left in between. CDR1 and CDR2 (germline): SGHRS, YFSETQ. DNA for the CDR3: TGCGCCAGCAGCCTGGGCAGAGGGAACACTGAAGCTTTCTTT. Its protein product is CASSLGRGNTEAFF.

The J gene is TRBJ2-5, the V gene TRBV12-3 or TRBV12-4, with 7 bases lining up with TRBD2. This CDR3 has 16 amino acids. J was trimmed by 4 bases and V by 6 bases; bases with no gene match: 14. DNA of the CDR3: TGTGCCAGCAGGGGTACTAGCGTCCTTCAGATAGAGACCCAGTACTTC. This encodes CASRGTSVLQIETQYF.

This clonotype was observed at least ten times. This chain joins TRBV28 and TRBJ2-5; D is ambiguous. The germline V gene encodes CDR1 MDHEN and CDR2 SYDVKM. The CDR3 spans 13 residues. V was clipped by 3 bases and J by 1 base, with 6 bases between them. The CDR3 sequence is CASSFGFQETQYF. The DNA for the CDR3 is TGTGCCAGCAGTTTTGGCTTCCAAGAGACCCAGTACTTC.

This clonotype was recorded at least ten times. The V gene is TRBV24-1, the J gene TRBJ2-1; 9 bases map to TRBD2. The V and J ends lost 1 base and 8 bases, in that order; junction bases with no gene match: 5. The CDR3 length is 15 residues. Germline CDR1 and CDR2: KGHDR and SFDVKD. Written as DNA, the CDR3 is TGTGCCACCAGTGATTTCGCAGGCGGGAGGGATGAGCAGTTCTTC. This sequence encodes CATSDFAGGRDEQFF.

This clonotype was counted a few times. At one end the junction does not follow the germline gene, possibly because of a read error. V gene TRBV7-7 combines with J gene TRBJ1-1; D uncertain. The CDR3 has 14 amino acids. Per germline, CDR1 SSHAT and CDR2 FNYEAQ (reference sequence). CDR3 region: CASSLDTWGTEAFF. Written as DNA, the CDR3 is TGTGCTAGCAGCTTAGACACCTGGGGCACTGAAGCTTTCTTT.

This clonotype appeared many times. The rearrangement links TRBV11-2 to TRBJ2-1; 7 positions agree with TRBD2. The CDR3 contains 17 residues. Per germline, CDR1 SGHAT and CDR2 FQNNGV. The trim removed 3 bases at V and 0 bases at J, leaving 8 bases unmatched. Written as DNA, the CDR3 is TGTGCCAGCAGCTTCCCCGGGAGGCGCGCCTCCTACAATGAGCAGTTCTTC. It specifies CASSFPGRRASYNEQFF.

This clonotype was picked up many times. V and J are TRBV4-3 and TRBJ1-5, with 8 bases fitting TRBD1. V was clipped by 0 bases and J by 7 bases; unmatched bases: 8. The germline V gene encodes CDR1 LGHNA and CDR2 YSLEER. The CDR3 runs 16 residues. CDR3: CASSQDNRGGFQPQHF. As DNA, the CDR3 is TGCGCCAGCAGCCAAGATAACAGGGGGGGATTCCAGCCCCAGCATTTT.

This clonotype was seen more than once but under ten times. V gene TRBV3-1 combines with J gene TRBJ2-4; D unresolved. The CDR3 runs to 15 residues. V was pared by 0 bases and J by 3 bases, with 9 bases between. From germline, CDR1 is LGHDT and CDR2 YNNKEL (reference sequence). CDR3 in DNA: TGTGCCAGCAGCCAAGATCAAGGCGACAAAAACATTCAGTACTTC. Translated, it gives CASSQDQGDKNIQYF.

This clonotype has ten or more counts. This chain connects TRBV28 to TRBJ2-6; TRBD1 might be the D (6 bases). V was clipped by 7 bases and J by 1 base, with 11 bases between them. The CDR3 totals 15 residues. Looked up from germline, CDR1 is MDHEN and CDR2 is SYDVKM. The CDR3 coding sequence is TGTGCCAGCACCCTTGGACAGTCTGGGGCCAACGTCCTGACTTTC. Its protein product is CASTLGQSGANVLTF.